What follows are 24 T cell receptor beta chains derived from one specimen sequenced in a study of T-cell memory formation after mild COVID-19. Each CDR3 protein gets one entry after TCRdb re-called the 5' RACE reads with MiXCR. The table includes fewer than 650,000 distinct CDR3 sequences, roughly 17% detected once. Sequenced input: PBMCs or a T cell subset sorted from them (not recorded which). The receptor source for this set is an adult woman who had mild COVID-19 (a few samples of this study predate the infection). Cell type and time point are not known.

In its sample, this clonotype was seen once. The chain is built from TRBV28 and TRBJ1-6, with 7 bases identical to TRBD1. V dropped 8 bases and J dropped 9; count of bases not matched to a gene: 13. CDR3 length: 15 residues. CDR1 and CDR2 from the germline V gene are MDHEN and SYDVKM. DNA for the CDR3: TGTGCCAGCGGGGGACCGGGACAGCAAATTTCACCCCTCCACTTT. This sequence encodes CASGGPGQQISPLHF.

There are a few counts of this clonotype. One end of the junction fails to match germline, which may point to a read error. CDR3 sequence: CASSQGRGGTEQFF. The CDR3 nucleotides are TGTGCTAGCAGCCAAGGACGTGGGGGGACTGAGCAGTTCTTC. The rearrangement links TRBV7-7 to TRBJ2-1, with D possibly matching TRBD2 (6 bases). CDR1 is SSHAT and CDR2 is FNYEAQ in the germline V gene (reference sequence). CDR3 length equals 14 residues.

The chain joins TRBV15 to TRBJ2-2; weak D call: TRBD1 (5 bases). The CDR3 contains 16 residues. Germline loops: CDR1 LNHNV, CDR2 YYDKDF (reference sequence). V dropped 0 bases and J dropped 6 bases, with 14 bases sitting between them. In nucleotides, the CDR3 is TGTGCCACCAGCAGAGATAATCGATGGGGCGCCGGGGAGCTGTTTTTT. This sequence encodes CATSRDNRWGAGELFF.

The DNA of the CDR3 is TGTGCCAGCAGCCCGGACAGTAACTCTGGAAACACCATATATTTT. Protein: CASSPDSNSGNTIYF. V is TRBV3-1 and J is TRBJ1-3, with D perhaps matching TRBD1 (6 bases). The CDR3 loop spans 15 amino acids. The V and J ends lost 4 bases and 0 bases respectively, with 10 bases between them. The germline V gene has CDR1 LGHDT and CDR2 YNNKEL (reference sequence).

The DNA of the CDR3 is TGTGCCATCAGTGATCTAGGGACAGGGAGCTCCTACGAGCAGTACTTC. Its translation: CAISDLGTGSSYEQYF. This chain connects TRBV10-3 to TRBJ2-7; 9 bases are a match to TRBD1. Germline values: CDR1 ENHRY, CDR2 SYGVKD. The CDR3 is 16 amino acids. V lost 3 bases to trimming and J lost 0 bases; unmatched junction nucleotides: 6.

The genes are TRBV3-1 and TRBJ2-3, with D unclear. The CDR3 runs 11 residues. V gave up 8 bases and J gave up 3 bases, with 6 bases separating them. Germline CDR1 LGHDT, CDR2 YNNKEL (reference sequence). Here the CDR3 DNA reads TGTGCCAGCGTGAGTACAGATACGCAGTATTTT. Encoded protein: CASVSTDTQYF.

The genes are TRBV7-2 and TRBJ2-1, with D maybe TRBD2 (5 bases). Germline CDR1 SGHTA, CDR2 FQGNSA. This CDR3 contains 16 residues. V was shortened by 1 base and J by 7 bases, with 17 bases between the two germline ends. The CDR3 spells CASSLEGSVTTNEQFF. CDR3 coding DNA: TGTGCCAGCAGCTTAGAGGGTAGCGTAACGACAAATGAGCAGTTCTTC.

V gene TRBV24-1 combines with J gene TRBJ1-2, with 9 bases lining up with TRBD1. V lost 4 bases, J lost 8 bases, and 7 bases stayed unmatched. CDR1 and CDR2 from the germline V gene are KGHDR and SFDVKD. The CDR3 contains 14 residues. CDR3 loop: CATSEGTGNRGYTF. CDR3 in DNA: TGTGCCACCAGTGAGGGGACAGGGAATAGAGGCTACACCTTC.

This clonotype was detected a few times. The chain employs TRBV5-1 and TRBJ1-1; 7 bases are a match to TRBD1. V lost 1 base and J lost 3; bases outside the gene matches: 6. The CDR3 loop spans 15 amino acids. Germline V gene sequence: CDR1 SGHRS, CDR2 YFSETQ. The CDR3 protein is CASSLSAQGDTEAFF. CDR3 nucleotides: TGCGCCAGCAGCTTGAGCGCGCAGGGGGACACTGAAGCTTTCTTT.

This clonotype was seen a few times. The V gene is TRBV19, the J gene TRBJ2-7; a possible D gene is TRBD2 (6 bases). V was shortened by 3 bases and J by 5 bases, with 20 bases between the two germline ends. This CDR3 has 16 residues. Germline CDR1 is LNHDA and CDR2 is SQIVND (reference sequence). CDR3 sequence (DNA): TGTGCCAGTAGTATTGACCTCGGGACTGCGAGGAACGAGCAGTACTTC. The encoded protein is CASSIDLGTARNEQYF.

This rearrangement joins TRBV5-1 to TRBJ2-7; D gene ambiguous. Germline CDR1 reads SGHRS; CDR2 reads YFSETQ. The CDR3 contains 14 residues. V was pared by 4 bases and J by 3 bases, with 14 bases between. CDR3 bases: TGCGCCAGCAGCCCCCTGGCAGGATTCTACGAGCAGTACTTC. It yields the protein CASSPLAGFYEQYF. The full variable domain, with the rest looked up from reference TRBV5-1 and TRBJ2-7, is KAGVTQTPRYLIKTRGQQVTLSCSPISGHRSVSWYQQTPGQGLQFLFEYFSETQRNKGNFPGRFSGRQFSNSRSEMNVSTLELGDSALYLCASSPLAGFYEQYFGPGTRLTVT.

The chain joins TRBV5-1 to TRBJ2-2; D might be TRBD1 (5 bases). The CDR3 totals 16 residues. CDR1 is SGHRS, CDR2 YFSETQ, per germline. Trimming removed 1 base from V and 4 bases from J, with 14 bases in between. This CDR3 is CASSLNQGGGTGELFF. The CDR3, as DNA: TGCGCCAGCAGCTTGAATCAGGGTGGTGGCACCGGGGAGCTGTTTTTT.

This clonotype was found a few times. The chain couples TRBV7-9 to TRBJ2-7; D ambiguous. CDR3 length equals 11 residues. Trimming removed 5 bases at V and 5 bases at J, with 7 bases between. Germline CDR1 is SEHNR and CDR2 is FQNEAQ (reference sequence). The CDR3 here is CASSQSDEQYF. CDR3 in DNA: TGTGCCAGCAGCCAATCTGACGAGCAGTACTTC.

The rearrangement links TRBV29-1 to TRBJ2-5, with D tentatively TRBD1 or TRBD2 (6 bases each). V was cut by 3 bases and J by 4 bases, with 9 bases left in between. The germline CDR1 and CDR2 sequences are SQVTM and ANQGSEA. The CDR3 is made up of 12 amino acids. The CDR3 region has the DNA TGCAGCGTTGAGGAGGGGGGAGAGACCCAGTACTTC. Amino acids: CSVEEGGETQYF.

V usage is TRBV12-3 or TRBV12-4 and J usage is TRBJ2-1; 10 bases agree with TRBD2. The CDR3 totals 17 residues. The V gene end was trimmed by 3 bases and the J gene end by 9 bases; junction bases not matched to a gene: 14. CDR3 amino acids: CASSLGPGYSGGIEQFF. DNA for the CDR3: TGTGCCAGCAGTTTGGGCCCTGGCTATAGCGGGGGGATTGAGCAGTTCTTC.

This chain connects TRBV19 to TRBJ1-4; maybe TRBD1 (6 bases). The CDR3 is 14 residues long. The germline gives CDR1 LNHDA, CDR2 SQIVND (reference sequence). The germline V and J ends were trimmed by 4 bases and 5 bases, with 11 bases remaining between them. The CDR3 nucleotides read TGTGCCAGTAGTAATCAGGGGCTCAATGAAAAACTGTTTTTT. Residues: CASSNQGLNEKLFF.

This clonotype was observed many times. The chain couples TRBV24-1 to TRBJ1-1, with D possibly TRBD1 on 5 matching bases. V was pared by 5 bases and J by 5 bases, with 11 bases between. CDR3 length equals 13 residues. From germline, CDR1 is KGHDR and CDR2 SFDVKD. The CDR3 nucleotides are TGTGCCACCAGTGTTCCCGGGGGGACTGAAGCTTTCTTT. This translates into CATSVPGGTEAFF.

The V gene is TRBV19, the J gene TRBJ1-5, with 9 bases identical to TRBD1. V lost 5 bases to trimming and J lost 9 bases; unmatched junction nucleotides: 8. This CDR3 region has 14 residues. CDR1 is LNHDA, CDR2 SQIVND, per germline (reference sequence). The CDR3 DNA is TGTGCCAGTAGTCAAGGACAGGGGTTCGGGCCCCAGCATTTT. Protein product: CASSQGQGFGPQHF.

J is TRBJ1-1 and V is TRBV7-9, with unresolved D. The germline CDR1 and CDR2 sequences are SEHNR and FQNEAQ (reference sequence). V was trimmed by 5 bases and J by 3 bases, leaving 16 bases between them. There are 15 residues in the CDR3. CDR3 amino acids: CASSATPSRDTEAFF. Here the CDR3 DNA reads TGTGCCAGCAGCGCTACCCCTTCGAGGGACACTGAAGCTTTCTTT.

This clonotype appeared a few times. V and J are TRBV7-9 and TRBJ2-3; D is uncertain. The CDR3 has 14 amino acids. The germline V gene has CDR1 SEHNR and CDR2 FQNEAQ (reference sequence). Trimming removed 5 bases at V and 4 bases at J, with 13 bases between. This CDR3 reads CASSPFTGPDTQYF. For the CDR3, the DNA is TGTGCCAGCAGCCCTTTCACCGGGCCAGATACGCAGTATTTT.

CDR3: CSARGWVTAKLNEQFF. The CDR3 DNA sequence: TGCAGTGCTAGAGGTTGGGTGACAGCAAAACTCAATGAGCAGTTCTTC. J is TRBJ2-1 and V is TRBV20-1, with D maybe TRBD1 (5 bases). CDR1 DFQATT and CDR2 SNEGSKA come from the germline V gene (reference sequence). The CDR3 has 16 amino acids. V shed 1 base and J shed 6 bases, with 19 bases lying between them.

This clonotype has a handful of counts. The chain is built from TRBV6-6 and TRBJ1-1; 7 bases are shared with TRBD1. This CDR3 comprises 13 residues. Germline trimming cut 5 bases from V and 3 bases from J; bases unmatched to any gene: 3. CDR1 is MNHNY and CDR2 is SVGAGI in the germline V gene (reference sequence). CDR3 residues: CASSPTGYTEAFF. The CDR3 DNA sequence: TGTGCCAGCAGTCCGACAGGGTACACTGAAGCTTTCTTT.

This clonotype was seen only a few times. The chain couples TRBV10-3 to TRBJ2-7; D perhaps matches TRBD2 (5 bases). Trimming took 6 bases from V and 3 from J, leaving 6 bases between them. CDR1 and CDR2 from the germline V gene are ENHRY and SYGVKD. CDR3 length: 11 residues. The CDR3 is CAISRDYEQYF. CDR3 nucleotide sequence: TGTGCCATCAGCCGGGACTACGAGCAGTACTTC.

CDR3 protein: CAWMSFDFSWATTIGYTF. The CDR3 bases are TGTGCCTGGATGTCCTTTGATTTCTCCTGGGCCACAACTATCGGCTACACCTTC. The V gene is TRBV30, the J gene TRBJ1-2; no firm D call. Trimming cost V 4 bases and J 8 bases, with 32 bases left between them. The CDR3 is 18 amino acids. Germline V gives CDR1 GTSNPN, CDR2 SVGIG (reference sequence).